The 6 T cell receptor beta chains below all came from one sample that was sequenced in a study of glioma-infiltrating T cells (dated by TCRdb to about 2016). Sequencing took place on an Illumina MiSeq. TCR alpha and beta CDR3 regions were amplified with the iRepertoire nested amplicon-rescue multiplex PCR (arm-PCR) platform from RNA. Through fastp at Q25 and MiXCR, TCRdb rebuilt clones from the public reads, retaining in-frame beta chains. Every distinct CDR3 protein forms one entry, paired with its most common genes and DNA. For this sample there are 300,000 to 450,000 distinct CDR3 sequences; less than 50% appear just once. The ten largest clones capture more than 10% of the sample. Sequencing input: glioma tissue, nonneoplastic brain tissue, or PBMCs (not recorded which). The source of these receptors is a human donor with low-grade glioma or glioblastoma, undergoing nonglioma brain surgery, or in good health (not recorded which).

This clonotype was counted many times. V gene TRBV6-1 combines with J gene TRBJ1-5; 7 bases are a match to TRBD1. Per the germline V gene, CDR1 is MNHNS and CDR2 is SASEGT. The CDR3 loop spans 12 amino acids. Trimming removed 6 bases from V and 9 bases from J; junction bases left unmatched: 5. This CDR3 reads CASSPQGTPQHF. Written as DNA, the CDR3 is TGTGCCAGCAGCCCACAGGGGACGCCCCAGCATTTT.

The J gene is TRBJ2-1, the V gene TRBV7-3; D ambiguous. Trimming stripped 5 bases from V and 0 bases from J, with 11 bases between. CDR1 and CDR2 from the germline V gene are SGHTA and FQGTGA. The CDR3 sequence is 15 residues long. The chain's CDR3 is CASSRAATSYNEQFF. The CDR3 coding sequence is TGTGCCAGCAGCCGGGCGGCTACCTCCTACAATGAGCAGTTCTTC.

This clonotype was seen at least ten times. CDR3 sequence reads: CSARDSKTGVREQYF. The CDR3 DNA follows: TGCAGTGCTAGAGATTCGAAGACAGGGGTCAGAGAGCAGTACTTC. The chain is built from TRBV20-1 and TRBJ2-7; 8 bases align to TRBD1. Losses at the gene ends were 0 bases for V and 7 bases for J; bases not matched to a gene: 11. Germline V gives CDR1 DFQATT, CDR2 SNEGSKA (reference sequence). The length of the CDR3 is 15 residues.

Ten or more counts support this clonotype. The genes are TRBV27 and TRBJ2-7, with TRBD2 matching over 8 bases. The J segment lost 2 bases and the V segment lost 10 bases, leaving 16 bases of the junction unmatched. The germline gives CDR1 MNHEY, CDR2 SMNVEV (reference sequence). CDR3 length: 16 amino acids. DNA for the CDR3: TGTGCCAAACCCCCTGGATTGACTAGCGATCCCTACGAGCAGTACTTC. Protein sequence: CAKPPGLTSDPYEQYF.

This clonotype showed up many times. J is TRBJ1-1 and V is TRBV6-2 or TRBV6-3, with D hard to call. V was shortened by 2 bases and J by 0 bases, with 16 bases between the two germline ends. Germline values: CDR1 MNHEY, CDR2 SVGEGT. The CDR3 consists of 17 residues. CDR3 coding DNA: TGTGCCAGCAGTTACAGTGTCGGCCGCTCCATGAACACTGAAGCTTTCTTT. It specifies CASSYSVGRSMNTEAFF.

This clonotype was counted between two and nine times. The V call is TRBV28, the J call TRBJ1-2; no definite D call. Trimming took off 3 bases at V and 6 bases at J, with 5 bases between the two ends. CDR1 and CDR2 from the germline V gene are MDHEN and SYDVKM. This CDR3 has 11 amino acids. The CDR3 region has the DNA TGTGCCAGCAGTTTTGGAGATGGCTACACCTTC. Translation: CASSFGDGYTF.